This TCR beta chain was recorded in a study of CD8 T cells in ankylosing spondylitis. Whole-study results and caveats: Made up of eight highly homologous variants, a TCR beta motif appeared characteristic of ankylosing spondylitis blood. Earlier literature documents some of the motif variants in reactive arthritis synovial fluid and blood. Reportedly, significant enrichment of disease-linked clones occurred in matched ankylosing spondylitis synovial fluid.

Libraries for TCR beta were made by quantitative 5'-RACE with molecular barcodes. TCRdb independently ran MiXCR on the 5' RACE reads; one entry per CDR3 protein. Seen here are 200,000 to 250,000 distinct CDR3 sequences, around a quarter observed once, and the top ten hold about 6.9%. This clonotype appeared many times. Its antigen is still unknown. Germline CDR1 and CDR2: DFQATT and SNEGSKA (reference sequence). This CDR3 is 12 amino acids long. V was shortened by 6 bases and J by 4 bases, with 12 bases between the two germline ends. Input material: blood, either unsorted or a sorted T cell fraction (not recorded which). The origin of this receptor is a male donor with ankylosing spondylitis or in good health (not recorded which). The chain combines TRBV20-1 with TRBJ1-2, with D unresolved. The CDR3 DNA reads as TGCAGTGCGAGGCGCGAGTTCTATGGCTACACCTTC. As protein: CSARREFYGYTF.